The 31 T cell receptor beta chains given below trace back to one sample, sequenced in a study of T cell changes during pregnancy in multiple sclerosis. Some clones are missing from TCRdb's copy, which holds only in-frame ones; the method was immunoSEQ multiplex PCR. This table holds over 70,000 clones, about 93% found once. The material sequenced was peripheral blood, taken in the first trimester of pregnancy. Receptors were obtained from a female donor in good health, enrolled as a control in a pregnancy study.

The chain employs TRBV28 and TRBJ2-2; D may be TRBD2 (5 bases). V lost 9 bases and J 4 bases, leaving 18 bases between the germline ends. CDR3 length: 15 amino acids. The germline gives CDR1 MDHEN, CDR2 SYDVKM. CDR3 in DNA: TGTGCCAGTTTGACTGGAGGTGGCCGCACCGGGGAGCTGTTTTTT. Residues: CASLTGGGRTGELFF.

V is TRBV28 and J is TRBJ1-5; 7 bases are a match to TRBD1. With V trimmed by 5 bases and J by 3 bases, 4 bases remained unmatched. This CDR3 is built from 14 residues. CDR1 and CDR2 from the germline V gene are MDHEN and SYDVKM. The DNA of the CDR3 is TGTGCCAGCAGTCCGACAGGGATCAATCAGCCCCAGCATTTT. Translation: CASSPTGINQPQHF.

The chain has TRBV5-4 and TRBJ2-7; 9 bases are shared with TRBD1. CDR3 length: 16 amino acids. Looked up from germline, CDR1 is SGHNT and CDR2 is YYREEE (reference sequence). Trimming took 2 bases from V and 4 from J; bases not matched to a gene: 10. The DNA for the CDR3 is TGTGCCAGCAGCTTACCCCCGGGACAGGGTGCTTACGAGCAGTACTTC. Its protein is CASSLPPGQGAYEQYF. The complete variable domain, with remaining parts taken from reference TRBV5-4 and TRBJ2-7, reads ETGVTQSPTHLIKTRGQQVTLRCSSQSGHNTVSWYQQALGQGPQFIFQYYREEENGRGNFPPRFSGLQFPNYSSELNVNALELDDSALYLCASSLPPGQGAYEQYFGPGTRLTVT.

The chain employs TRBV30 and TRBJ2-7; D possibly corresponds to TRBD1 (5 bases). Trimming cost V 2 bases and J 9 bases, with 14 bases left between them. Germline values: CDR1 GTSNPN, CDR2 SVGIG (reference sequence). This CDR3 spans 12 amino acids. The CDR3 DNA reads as TGTGCCTGGAGTATAACAGGTGGGGCGCAGTACTTC. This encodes CAWSITGGAQYF.

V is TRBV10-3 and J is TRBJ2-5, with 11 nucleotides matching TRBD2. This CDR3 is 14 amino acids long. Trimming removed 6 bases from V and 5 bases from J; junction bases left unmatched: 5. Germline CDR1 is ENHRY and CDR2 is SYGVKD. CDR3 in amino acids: CAIRRPSGRETQYF. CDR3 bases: TGTGCCATCAGGAGGCCTAGCGGGAGGGAGACCCAGTACTTC.

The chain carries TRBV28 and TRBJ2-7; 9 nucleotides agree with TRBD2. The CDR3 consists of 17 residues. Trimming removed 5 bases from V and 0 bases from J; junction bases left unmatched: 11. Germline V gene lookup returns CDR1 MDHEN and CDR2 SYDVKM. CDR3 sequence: CASSRLASGTFSYEQYF. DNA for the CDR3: TGTGCCAGCAGTAGACTAGCTAGCGGGACGTTCTCCTACGAGCAGTACTTC.

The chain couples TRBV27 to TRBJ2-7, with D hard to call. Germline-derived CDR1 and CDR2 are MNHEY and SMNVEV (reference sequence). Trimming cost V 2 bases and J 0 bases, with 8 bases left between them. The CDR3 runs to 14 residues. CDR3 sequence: CASSLKLGSYEQYF. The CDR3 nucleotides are TGTGCCAGCAGTTTAAAGCTAGGCTCCTACGAGCAGTACTTC.

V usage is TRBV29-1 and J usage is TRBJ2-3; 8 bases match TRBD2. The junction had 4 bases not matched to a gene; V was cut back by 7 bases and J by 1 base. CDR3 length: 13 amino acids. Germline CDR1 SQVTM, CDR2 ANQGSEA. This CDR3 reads CSAGAGGTDTQYF. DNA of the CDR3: TGCAGCGCCGGAGCGGGGGGCACAGATACGCAGTATTTT.

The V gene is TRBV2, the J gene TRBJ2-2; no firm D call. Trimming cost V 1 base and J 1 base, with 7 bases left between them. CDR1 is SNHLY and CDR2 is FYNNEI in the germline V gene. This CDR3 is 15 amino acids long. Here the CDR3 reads CASSEGHMNTGELFF. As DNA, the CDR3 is TGTGCCAGCAGTGAAGGACATATGAACACCGGGGAGCTGTTTTTT.

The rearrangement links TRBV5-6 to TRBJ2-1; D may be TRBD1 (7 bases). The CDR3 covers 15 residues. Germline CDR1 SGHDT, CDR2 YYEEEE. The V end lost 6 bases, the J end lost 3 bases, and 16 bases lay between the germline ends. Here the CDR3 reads CASIFRGRNYNEQFF. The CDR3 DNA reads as TGTGCCAGCATTTTCAGGGGGAGGAACTACAATGAGCAGTTCTTC.

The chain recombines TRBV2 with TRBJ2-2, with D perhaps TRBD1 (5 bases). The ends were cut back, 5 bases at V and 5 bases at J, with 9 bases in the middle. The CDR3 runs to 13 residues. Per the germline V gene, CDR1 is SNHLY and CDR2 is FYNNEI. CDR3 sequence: CASSSRQTGELFF. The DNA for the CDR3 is TGTGCCAGCAGTAGCCGACAGACCGGGGAGCTGTTTTTT. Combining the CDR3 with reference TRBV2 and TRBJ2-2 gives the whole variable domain EPEVTQTPSHQVTQMGQEVILRCVPISNHLYFYWYRQILGQKVEFLVSFYNNEISEKSEIFDDQFSVERPDGSNFTLKIRSTKLEDSAMYFCASSSRQTGELFFGEGSRLTVL.

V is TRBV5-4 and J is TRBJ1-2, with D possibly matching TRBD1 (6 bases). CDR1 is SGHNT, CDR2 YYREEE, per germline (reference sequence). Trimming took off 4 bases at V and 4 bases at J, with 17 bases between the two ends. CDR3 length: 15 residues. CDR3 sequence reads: CASSPRGQTLYGYTF. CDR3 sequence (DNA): TGTGCCAGCAGCCCGAGAGGACAGACCCTCTATGGCTACACCTTC.

The CDR3 DNA sequence: TGTGCCAGCAGTCCACTAGCGGGAGGGCCCAATGAGCAGTTCTTC. It yields the protein CASSPLAGGPNEQFF. The V and J genes are TRBV28 and TRBJ2-1; TRBD2 matches 13 bases. There are 15 residues in the CDR3. Germline V gene lookup returns CDR1 MDHEN and CDR2 SYDVKM. V gave up 5 bases and J gave up 6 bases; unmatched junction bases: 4. The full variable domain, its missing parts supplied by reference TRBV28 and TRBJ2-1, is DVKVTQSSRYLVKRTGEKVFLECVQDMDHENMFWYRQDPGLGLRLIYFSYDVKMKEKGDIPEGYSVSREKKERFSLILESASTNQTSMYLCASSPLAGGPNEQFFGPGTRLTVL.

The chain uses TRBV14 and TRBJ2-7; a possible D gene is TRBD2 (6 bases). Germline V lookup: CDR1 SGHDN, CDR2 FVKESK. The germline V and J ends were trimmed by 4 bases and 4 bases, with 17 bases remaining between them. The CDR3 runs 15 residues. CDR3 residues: CASSPGRGKGYEQYF. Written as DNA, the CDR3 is TGTGCCAGCAGCCCGGGTCGCGGGAAAGGGTACGAGCAGTACTTC.

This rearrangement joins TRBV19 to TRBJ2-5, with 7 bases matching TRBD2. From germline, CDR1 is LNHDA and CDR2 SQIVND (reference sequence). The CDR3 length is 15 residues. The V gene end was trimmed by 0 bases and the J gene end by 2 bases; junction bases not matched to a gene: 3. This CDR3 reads CASSIDGGGQETQYF. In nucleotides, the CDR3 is TGTGCCAGTAGTATAGACGGCGGGGGACAAGAGACCCAGTACTTC. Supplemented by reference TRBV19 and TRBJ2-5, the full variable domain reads DGGITQSPKYLFRKEGQNVTLSCEQNLNHDAMYWYRQDPGQGLRLIYYSQIVNDFQKGDIAEGYSVSREKKESFPLTVTSAQKNPTAFYLCASSIDGGGQETQYFGPGTRLLVL.

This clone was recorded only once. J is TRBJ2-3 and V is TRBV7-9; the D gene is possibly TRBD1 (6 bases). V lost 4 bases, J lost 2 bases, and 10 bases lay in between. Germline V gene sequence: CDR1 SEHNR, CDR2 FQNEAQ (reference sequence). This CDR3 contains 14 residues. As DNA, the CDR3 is TGTGCCAGCAGCTCCCGACAGGTCACAGATACGCAGTATTTT. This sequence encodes CASSSRQVTDTQYF.

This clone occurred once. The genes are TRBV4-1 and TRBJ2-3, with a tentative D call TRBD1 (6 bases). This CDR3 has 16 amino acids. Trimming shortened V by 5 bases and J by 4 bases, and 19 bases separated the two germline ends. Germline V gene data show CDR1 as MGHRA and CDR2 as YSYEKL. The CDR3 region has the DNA TGCGCCAGCAGCAACCCCGGGACACTGGGGCCAGATACGCAGTATTTT. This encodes CASSNPGTLGPDTQYF.

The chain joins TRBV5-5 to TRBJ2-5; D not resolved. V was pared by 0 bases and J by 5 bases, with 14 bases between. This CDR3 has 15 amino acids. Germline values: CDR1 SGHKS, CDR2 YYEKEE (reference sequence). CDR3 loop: CASSLAGPAWETQYF. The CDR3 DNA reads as TGTGCCAGCAGCTTGGCCGGTCCCGCTTGGGAGACCCAGTACTTC.

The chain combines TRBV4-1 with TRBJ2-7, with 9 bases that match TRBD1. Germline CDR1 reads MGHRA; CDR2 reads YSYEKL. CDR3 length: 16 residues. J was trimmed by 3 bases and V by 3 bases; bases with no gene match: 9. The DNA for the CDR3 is TGCGCCAGCAGCCAGGAGAATGACAGGGGGTACTACGAGCAGTACTTC. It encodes CASSQENDRGYYEQYF.

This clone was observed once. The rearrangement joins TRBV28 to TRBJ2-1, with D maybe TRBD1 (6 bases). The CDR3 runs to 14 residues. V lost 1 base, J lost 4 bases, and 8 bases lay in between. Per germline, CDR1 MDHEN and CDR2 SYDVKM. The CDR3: CASSLFGQYNEQFF. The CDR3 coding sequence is TGTGCCAGCAGTTTATTCGGACAGTACAATGAGCAGTTCTTC.

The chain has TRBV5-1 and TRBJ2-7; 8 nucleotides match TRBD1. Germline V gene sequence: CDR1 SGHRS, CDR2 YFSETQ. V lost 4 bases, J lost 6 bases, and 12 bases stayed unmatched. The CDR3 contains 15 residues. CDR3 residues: CASSLPRGQGGEQYF. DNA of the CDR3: TGCGCCAGCAGCCTCCCCAGAGGACAGGGAGGCGAGCAGTACTTC.

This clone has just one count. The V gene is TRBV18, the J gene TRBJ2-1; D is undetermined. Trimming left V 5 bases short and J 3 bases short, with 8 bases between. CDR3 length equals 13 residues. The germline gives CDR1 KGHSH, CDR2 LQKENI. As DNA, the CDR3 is TGTGCCAGCTCAATTGGCTTCTACAATGAGCAGTTCTTC. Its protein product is CASSIGFYNEQFF.

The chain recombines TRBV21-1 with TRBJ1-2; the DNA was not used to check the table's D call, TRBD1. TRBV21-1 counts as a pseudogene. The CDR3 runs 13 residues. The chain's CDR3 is CASSKPDIGGYTF. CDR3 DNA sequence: TGTGCCAGCAGCAAACCGGACATAGGCGGCTACACCTTC.

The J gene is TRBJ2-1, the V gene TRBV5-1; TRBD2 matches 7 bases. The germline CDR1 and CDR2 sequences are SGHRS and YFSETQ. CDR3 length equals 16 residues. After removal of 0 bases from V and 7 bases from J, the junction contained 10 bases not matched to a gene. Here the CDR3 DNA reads TGCGCCAGCAGCTTGGGGCGGACTAGGGGTGGGAATGAGCAGTTCTTC. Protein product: CASSLGRTRGGNEQFF.

In DNA, the CDR3 is TGTGCCAGCAGCCGGGACAGGGGCGCCTACGAGCAGTACTTC. It specifies CASSRDRGAYEQYF. The genes are TRBV7-9 and TRBJ2-7; 10 nucleotides match TRBD1. After removal of 5 bases from V and 2 bases from J, the junction contained 3 bases not matched to a gene. Germline-derived CDR1 and CDR2 are SEHNR and FQNEAQ (reference sequence). The CDR3 has 14 residues.

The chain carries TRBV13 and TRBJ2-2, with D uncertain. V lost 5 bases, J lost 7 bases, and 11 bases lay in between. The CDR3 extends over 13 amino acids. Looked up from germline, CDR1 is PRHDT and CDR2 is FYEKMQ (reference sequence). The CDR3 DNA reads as TGTGCCAGCAGCCCCCGACTGGGCGGGGAGCTGTTTTTT. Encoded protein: CASSPRLGGELFF.

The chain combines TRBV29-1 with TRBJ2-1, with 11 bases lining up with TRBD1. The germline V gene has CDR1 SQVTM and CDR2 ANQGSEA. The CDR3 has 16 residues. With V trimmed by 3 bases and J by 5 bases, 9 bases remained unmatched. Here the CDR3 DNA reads TGCAGCGTTGAGGGTCACCGGGACAGGGGGGACAATGAGCAGTTCTTC. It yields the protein CSVEGHRDRGDNEQFF.

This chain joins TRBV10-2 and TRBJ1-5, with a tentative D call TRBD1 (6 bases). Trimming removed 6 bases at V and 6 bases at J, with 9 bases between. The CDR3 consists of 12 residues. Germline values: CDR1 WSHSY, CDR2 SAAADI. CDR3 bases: TGCGCCAGCAGGGGGGCCGGTCAGCCCCAGCATTTT. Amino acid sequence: CASRGAGQPQHF.

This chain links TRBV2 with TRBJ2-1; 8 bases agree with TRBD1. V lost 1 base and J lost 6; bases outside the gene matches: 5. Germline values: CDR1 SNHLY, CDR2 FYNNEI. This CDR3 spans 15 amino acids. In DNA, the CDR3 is TGTGCCAGCAGTGAAGGGCAGGGGGCTGGCAATGAGCAGTTCTTC. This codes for CASSEGQGAGNEQFF.

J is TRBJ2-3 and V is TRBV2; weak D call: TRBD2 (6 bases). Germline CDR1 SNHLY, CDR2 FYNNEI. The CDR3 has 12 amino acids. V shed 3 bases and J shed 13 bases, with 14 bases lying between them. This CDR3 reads CASSDDGRGKYF. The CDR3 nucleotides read TGTGCCAGCAGTGACGACGGGAGAGGAAAGTATTTT.

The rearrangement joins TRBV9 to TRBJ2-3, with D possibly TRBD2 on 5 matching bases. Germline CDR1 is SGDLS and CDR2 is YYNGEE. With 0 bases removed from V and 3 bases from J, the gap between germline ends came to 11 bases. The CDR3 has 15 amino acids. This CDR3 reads CASSVGPPGTDTQYF. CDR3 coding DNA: TGTGCCAGCAGCGTAGGACCCCCGGGGACAGATACGCAGTATTTT.